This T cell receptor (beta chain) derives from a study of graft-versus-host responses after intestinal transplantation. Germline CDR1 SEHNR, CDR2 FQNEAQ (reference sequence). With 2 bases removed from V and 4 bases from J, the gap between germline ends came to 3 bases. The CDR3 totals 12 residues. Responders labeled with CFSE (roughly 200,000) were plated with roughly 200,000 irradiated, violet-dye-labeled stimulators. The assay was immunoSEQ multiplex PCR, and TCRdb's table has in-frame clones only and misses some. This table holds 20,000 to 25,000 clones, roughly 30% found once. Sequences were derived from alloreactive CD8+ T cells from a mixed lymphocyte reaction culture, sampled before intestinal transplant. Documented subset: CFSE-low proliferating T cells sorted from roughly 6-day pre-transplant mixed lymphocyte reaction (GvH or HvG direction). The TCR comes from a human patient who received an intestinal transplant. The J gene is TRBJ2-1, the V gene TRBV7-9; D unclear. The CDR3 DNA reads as TGTGCCAGCAGCTTAAGGTACAATGAGCAGTTCTTC. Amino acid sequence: CASSLRYNEQFF.